The present TCR beta chain was sequenced within a study of identical twins. Study outcomes and limitations: The presence of invariant MAIT and iNKT cells could partly confound analyses of zero-insertion sequences.

Template switching supplied a universal primer site; unique molecular identifiers were carried on the cDNA. Via MiXCR, TCRdb re-called the 5' RACE reads, giving one row per CDR3 protein. The profile shows around 490,000 distinct CDR3 sequences, around 15% of them singletons. A remark on this clonotype: Its antigen remains unidentified.

V lost 5 bases to trimming and J lost 8 bases; unmatched junction nucleotides: 14. This CDR3 has 16 residues. This same sample was also part of a study on yellow fever vaccine responses in identical twins.

What was sequenced was CD4+ T cells sorted from blood. This chain uses TRBV12-3 or TRBV12-4 with TRBJ2-1, with 8 nucleotides matching TRBD2. The receptor comes from a woman younger than 35 in good health. CDR3 DNA sequence: TGTGCCAGCAGTCCCCGGGGAGCGGGGGCCCAGCATGAGCAGTTCTTC. Translated, it gives CASSPRGAGAQHEQFF.